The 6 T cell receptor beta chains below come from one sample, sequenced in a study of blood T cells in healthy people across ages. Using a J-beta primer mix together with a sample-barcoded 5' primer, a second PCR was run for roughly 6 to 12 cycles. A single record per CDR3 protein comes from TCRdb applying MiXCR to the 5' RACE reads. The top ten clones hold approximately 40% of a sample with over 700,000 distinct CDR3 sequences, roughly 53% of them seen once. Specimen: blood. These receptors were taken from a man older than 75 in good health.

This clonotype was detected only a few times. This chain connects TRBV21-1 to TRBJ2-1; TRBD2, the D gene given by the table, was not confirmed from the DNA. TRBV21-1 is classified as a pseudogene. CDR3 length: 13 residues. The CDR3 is CASSKAGAGEQFF. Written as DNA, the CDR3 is TGTGCCAGCAGCAAAGCTGGTGCGGGAGAGCAGTTCTTC.

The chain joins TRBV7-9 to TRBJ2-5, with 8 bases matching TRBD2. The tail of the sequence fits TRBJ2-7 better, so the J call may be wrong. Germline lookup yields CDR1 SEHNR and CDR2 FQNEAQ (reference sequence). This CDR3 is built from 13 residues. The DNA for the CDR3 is TGTGCCAGCAGCTTCCTCGGGGGGGGCGAGCAGTACTTC. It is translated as CASSFLGGGEQYF.

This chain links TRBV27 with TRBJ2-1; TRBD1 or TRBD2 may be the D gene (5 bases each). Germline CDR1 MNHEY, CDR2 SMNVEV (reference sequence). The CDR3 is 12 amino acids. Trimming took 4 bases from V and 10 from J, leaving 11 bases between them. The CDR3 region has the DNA TGTGCCAGCAGTTCAATAGGGGACGAGCAGTTCTTC. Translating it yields CASSSIGDEQFF.

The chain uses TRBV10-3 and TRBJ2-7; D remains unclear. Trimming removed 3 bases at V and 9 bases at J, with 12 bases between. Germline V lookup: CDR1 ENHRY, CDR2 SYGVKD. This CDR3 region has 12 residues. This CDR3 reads CAISDTARGQYF. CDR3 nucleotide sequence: TGTGCCATCAGTGACACGGCTCGCGGGCAGTACTTC.

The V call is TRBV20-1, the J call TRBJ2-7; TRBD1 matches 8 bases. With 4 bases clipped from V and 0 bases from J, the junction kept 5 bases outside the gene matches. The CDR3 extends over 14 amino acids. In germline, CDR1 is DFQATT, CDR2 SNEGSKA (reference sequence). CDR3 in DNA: TGCAGTGCTACTCGACAGGGGAGCTCCTACGAGCAGTACTTC. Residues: CSATRQGSSYEQYF.

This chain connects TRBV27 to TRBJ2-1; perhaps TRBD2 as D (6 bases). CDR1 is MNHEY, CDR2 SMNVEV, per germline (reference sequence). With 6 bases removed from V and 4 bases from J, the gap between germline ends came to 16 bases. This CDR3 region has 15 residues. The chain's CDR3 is CASSSTSLGYNEQFF. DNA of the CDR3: TGTGCCAGCAGCTCGACTAGTCTTGGGTACAATGAGCAGTTCTTC.